Sequencing of this T cell receptor (beta chain) was carried out in a study of cytomegalovirus exposure and HLA in healthy donors. Across the whole study: Drawn from HLA-typed donors, about 82 million unique TCRs were held in an early data release. Overall study results and limits: Upon later analysis, HLA-associated TCR beta chains proved more clonally expanded than other, equally common chains. Confirmation in vitro established that three CMV-associated chains were specific for CMV antigens.

It was with 60 Vbeta and 13 Jbeta primers that the PCR ran. The assay was immunoSEQ multiplex PCR, and TCRdb's table has in-frame clones only and misses some. The data show approximately 58,000 clones, 65% to 90% seen once. A word on this clone: Its antigen remains unidentified.

With V trimmed by 0 bases and J by 4 bases, 5 bases remained unmatched. Germline V gene sequence: CDR1 MGHRA, CDR2 YSYEKL. The CDR3 length is 16 residues. The sample was PBMCs. This clonotype originated in a man aged 25 to 40 in good health and CMV-seronegative. The chain joins TRBV4-1 to TRBJ1-2; TRBD1 matches 10 bases. CDR3 sequence: CASSQEGTGALYGYTF. CDR3 nucleotide sequence: TGCGCCAGCAGCCAAGAGGGGACAGGGGCCCTCTATGGCTACACCTTC.